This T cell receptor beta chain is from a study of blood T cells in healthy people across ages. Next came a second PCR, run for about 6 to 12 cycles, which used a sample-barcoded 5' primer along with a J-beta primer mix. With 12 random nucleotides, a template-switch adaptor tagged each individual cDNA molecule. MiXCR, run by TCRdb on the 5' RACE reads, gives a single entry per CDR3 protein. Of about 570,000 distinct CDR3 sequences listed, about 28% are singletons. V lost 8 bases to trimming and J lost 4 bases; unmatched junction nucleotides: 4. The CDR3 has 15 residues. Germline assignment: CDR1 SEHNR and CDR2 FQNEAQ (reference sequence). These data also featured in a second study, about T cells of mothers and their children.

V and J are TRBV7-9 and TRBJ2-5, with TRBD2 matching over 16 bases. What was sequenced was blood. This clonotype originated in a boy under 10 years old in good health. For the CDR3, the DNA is TGTGCCAGCGGAGGGACTAGCGGGAGGGGAGAGACCCAGTACTTC. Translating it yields CASGGTSGRGETQYF.